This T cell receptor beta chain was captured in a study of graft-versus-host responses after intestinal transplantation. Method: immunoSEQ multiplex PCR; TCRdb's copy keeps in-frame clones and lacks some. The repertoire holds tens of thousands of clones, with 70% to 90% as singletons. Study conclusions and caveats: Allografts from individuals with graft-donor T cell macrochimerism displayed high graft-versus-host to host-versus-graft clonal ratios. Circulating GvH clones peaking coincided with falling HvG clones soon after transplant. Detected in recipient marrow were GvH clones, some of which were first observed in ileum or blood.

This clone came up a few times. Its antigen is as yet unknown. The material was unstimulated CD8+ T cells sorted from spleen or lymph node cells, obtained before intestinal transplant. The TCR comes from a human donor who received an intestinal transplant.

The CDR3 sequence is CASSPTGRSTGELFF. The CDR3 DNA reads as TGTGCCAGCAGCCCGACAGGGCGTAGTACCGGGGAGCTGTTTTTT. The chain is built from TRBV7-9 and TRBJ2-2, with TRBD1 identical over 7 bases. The V and J ends lost 5 bases and 5 bases, in that order; junction bases with no gene match: 8. The CDR3 extends over 15 amino acids. Germline CDR1 SEHNR, CDR2 FQNEAQ (reference sequence).